These 24 T cell receptor beta chains came from one sample sequenced in a study of monozygotic twins with inflammatory bowel disease. TCRdb re-called the 5' RACE reads; every CDR3 protein appears as one record, without DNA. In all, the sample yields approximately 340,000 distinct CDR3 sequences. The material sequenced was blood. These TCRs come from a human donor with ulcerative colitis or Crohn's disease, or a healthy co-twin of an affected twin (not recorded which).

This chain uses TRBV5-1 with TRBJ2-7; TCRdb's D call of TRBD1 is untestable without DNA. Looked up from germline, CDR1 is SGHRS and CDR2 is YFSETQ. The CDR3 length is 14 residues. The CDR3 region is CASSLAGQDYEQYF.

This chain links TRBV7-3 with TRBJ2-3; TCRdb's D gene call, TRBD2, goes unchecked for lack of DNA. This CDR3 region has 16 residues. Germline CDR1 SGHTA, CDR2 FQGTGA. The CDR3 sequence: CASSLGSSAELGKQYF. Combining the CDR3 with reference TRBV7-3 and TRBJ2-3 gives the whole variable domain GAGVSQTPSNKVTEKGKYVELRCDPISGHTALYWYRQSLGQGPEFLIYFQGTGAADDSGLPNDRFFAVRPEGSVSTLKIQRTERGDSAVYLCASSLGSSAELGKQYFGPGTRLTVL.

This CDR3 reads CASSIGTFAEQYF. The chain joins TRBV7-8 to TRBJ2-7; TCRdb names TRBD1, which stays unverified in the absence of DNA. The CDR3 loop spans 13 amino acids. Germline values: CDR1 SGHVS, CDR2 FQNEAQ.

This rearrangement joins TRBV4-1 to TRBJ1-2. The CDR3 runs to 15 residues. Germline-derived CDR1 and CDR2 are MGHRA and YSYEKL. The CDR3 is CASSQAVSRNYGYTF.

The rearrangement links TRBV12-3 or TRBV12-4 to TRBJ1-1; TCRdb names TRBD1, which stays unverified in the absence of DNA. The CDR3 is 15 residues long. The CDR3 reads CASSSEDRVNTEAFF.

The gene calls are TRBV27 and TRBJ2-7; the TCRdb call, TRBD2, lacks DNA for checking. Germline V lookup: CDR1 MNHEY, CDR2 SMNVEV (reference sequence). There are 12 residues in the CDR3. The CDR3 loop reads CATPLGAYEQYF.

The chain employs TRBV7-9 and TRBJ1-4; the D call of TRBD1 rests on TCRdb alone, since no DNA is present to check it. CDR3 length equals 15 residues. Germline lookup yields CDR1 SEHNR and CDR2 FQNEAQ (reference sequence). CDR3: CASSLGQTLDEKLFF. The full variable domain, rest sourced from reference TRBV7-9 and TRBJ1-4, is DTGVSQNPRHKITKRGQNVTFRCDPISEHNRLYWYRQTLGQGPEFLTYFQNEAQLEKSRLLSDRFSAERPKGSFSTLEIQRTEQGDSAMYLCASSLGQTLDEKLFFGSGTQLSVL.

The rearrangement uses TRBV7-8 and TRBJ2-1; TCRdb designates TRBD1, a call that cannot be tested without DNA. Germline assignment: CDR1 SGHVS and CDR2 FQNEAQ. This CDR3 has 16 amino acids. The CDR3 here is CASSLVGQWVYNEQFF.

J is TRBJ1-1 and V is TRBV29-1; TCRdb's D call, TRBD1, is unchecked because there is no DNA. This CDR3 contains 14 residues. Germline-derived CDR1 and CDR2 are SQVTM and ANQGSEA. The CDR3 region is CSVEQGDRPGEAFF. Complete variable domain (other parts from reference TRBV29-1 and TRBJ1-1): SAVISQKPSRDICQRGTSLTIQCQVDSQVTMMFWYRQQPGQSLTLIATANQGSEATYESGFVIDKFPISRPNLTFSTLTVSNMSPEDSSIYLCSVEQGDRPGEAFFGQGTRLTVV.

The rearrangement links TRBV6-2 or TRBV6-3 to TRBJ2-2; with no DNA, the TCRdb D assignment of TRBD1 cannot be verified. The CDR3 is made up of 15 amino acids. The germline V gene has CDR1 MNHEY and CDR2 SVGEGT. The CDR3 here is CASSYWGRNTGELFF.

This rearrangement joins TRBV5-1 to TRBJ1-1. The CDR3 length is 15 residues. Per the germline V gene, CDR1 is SGHRS and CDR2 is YFSETQ. Here the CDR3 reads CASSLDNTLNTEAFF.

The V call is TRBV20-1, the J call TRBJ1-5; TCRdb's D call, TRBD1, is unchecked because there is no DNA. The CDR3 length is 15 residues. The germline V gene has CDR1 DFQATT and CDR2 SNEGSKA (reference sequence). CDR3 residues: CSARRDRGPEQPQHF.

V gene TRBV5-1 combines with J gene TRBJ2-3; TCRdb names TRBD1, which stays unverified in the absence of DNA. Germline-derived CDR1 and CDR2 are SGHRS and YFSETQ. CDR3 length equals 14 residues. The CDR3 region is CASGDVSSTDTQYF.

The chain uses TRBV7-7 and TRBJ2-1; no DNA is available, so the TRBD1 call from TCRdb remains unchecked. Per germline, CDR1 SSHAT and CDR2 FNYEAQ (reference sequence). The CDR3 has 14 residues. CDR3 loop: CASSPRTGGNEQFF.

This chain connects TRBV5-1 to TRBJ2-1; TCRdb's assignment of TRBD1 cannot be checked, as there is no DNA. The germline V gene has CDR1 SGHRS and CDR2 YFSETQ. This CDR3 spans 15 amino acids. CDR3 in amino acids: CASSLEWGPNNEQFF.

V is TRBV23-1 and J is TRBJ2-7; TCRdb calls TRBD1, which cannot be checked without DNA. TRBV23-1 is assigned to the ORF class and has an uncertain function. The CDR3 has 18 residues. CDR3 sequence: CASVQGGTVVHLGYEQYF.

This chain uses TRBV3-1 with TRBJ2-7; the TCRdb call, TRBD1, lacks DNA for checking. This CDR3 has 16 residues. Germline loops: CDR1 LGHDT, CDR2 YNNKEL (reference sequence). This CDR3 is CASSQGPAGPVYEQYF.

The chain carries TRBV5-1 and TRBJ2-7. This CDR3 comprises 14 residues. Per the germline V gene, CDR1 is SGHRS and CDR2 is YFSETQ. Here the CDR3 reads CASSADRGAYEQYF.

This chain connects TRBV20-1 to TRBJ1-6; TCRdb returns TRBD1, unconfirmable since there is no DNA. Germline V CDR1 and CDR2: DFQATT, SNEGSKA (reference sequence). CDR3 size: 14 residues. This chain's CDR3 is CSAALGQGDSPLHF.

The gene calls are TRBV19 and TRBJ2-7; TCRdb reports TRBD1, a call that lacks DNA to check it against. Germline V lookup: CDR1 LNHDA, CDR2 SQIVND (reference sequence). This CDR3 is built from 14 residues. CDR3 region: CASSLQGGPYEQYF.

This chain uses TRBV5-1 with TRBJ2-6; absent DNA, TCRdb's TRBD2 call cannot be checked. Germline V CDR1 and CDR2: SGHRS, YFSETQ. This CDR3 is 18 amino acids long. This CDR3 is CASSLARALLSGANVLTF.

The chain is built from TRBV29-1 and TRBJ2-2; TCRdb's D call, TRBD1, is unchecked because there is no DNA. This CDR3 is 14 amino acids long. Germline values: CDR1 SQVTM, CDR2 ANQGSEA. Here the CDR3 reads CSVERGQATGELFF.

The CDR3 sequence: CASSVVRIVVGQGNGELFF. The chain recombines TRBV7-8 with TRBJ2-2; lacking DNA, the TRBD1 call made by TCRdb goes unchecked. Germline loops: CDR1 SGHVS, CDR2 FQNEAQ. The CDR3 length is 19 residues. The full variable domain, with the rest looked up from reference TRBV7-8 and TRBJ2-2, is GAGVSQSPRYKVAKRGQDVALRCDPISGHVSLFWYQQALGQGPEFLTYFQNEAQLDKSGLPSDRFFAERPEGSVSTLKIQRTQQEDSAVYLCASSVVRIVVGQGNGELFFGEGSRLTVL.

This CDR3 reads CASSFSGVANYGYTF. The chain employs TRBV7-8 and TRBJ1-2. The CDR3 is 15 amino acids. Germline-derived CDR1 and CDR2 are SGHVS and FQNEAQ.